This entry concerns a single T cell receptor beta chain. TCRalpha and TCRbeta libraries used 5'RACE with constant-segment primers and UMIs. TCRdb re-called the 5' RACE reads through MiXCR, storing one row per CDR3 protein. The sample lists more than 350,000 distinct CDR3 sequences, roughly 15% occurring once. The data originate from a study of T-cell memory formation after mild COVID-19. This CDR3 comprises 14 residues. Looked up from germline, CDR1 is DFQATT and CDR2 is SNEGSKA (reference sequence). V was trimmed by 0 bases and J by 7 bases, leaving 16 bases between them. The chain uses TRBV20-1 and TRBJ2-7; D is perhaps TRBD1 or TRBD2 (5 bases each). The receptor's source is a man aged 18 to 35 who had mild COVID-19 (a few samples of this study predate the infection). Cell type and time point are not known. Sequenced sample: PBMCs or a T cell subset sorted from them (not recorded which). Written as DNA, the CDR3 is TGCAGTGCTAGAGATGGCCGTGGGGGAAGTGAGCAGTACTTC. This codes for CSARDGRGGSEQYF.